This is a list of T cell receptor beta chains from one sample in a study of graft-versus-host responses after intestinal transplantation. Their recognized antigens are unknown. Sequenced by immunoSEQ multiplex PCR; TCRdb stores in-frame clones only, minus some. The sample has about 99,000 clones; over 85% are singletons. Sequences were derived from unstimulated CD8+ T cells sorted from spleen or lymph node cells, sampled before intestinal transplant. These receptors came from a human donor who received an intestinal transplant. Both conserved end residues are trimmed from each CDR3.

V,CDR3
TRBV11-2,ASSYGTSDRETQY
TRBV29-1,SATTGAIDTEAF
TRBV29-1,SVEHLGGDANYGYT
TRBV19,ASSMSSYGYT
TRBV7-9,ASSLFGQGITGELF
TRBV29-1,SVPNTTGEQY
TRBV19,ASRATTYDEQF
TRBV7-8,ASSHSPREKLF
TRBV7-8,ASSPGDLYGYT
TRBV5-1,ASRPSDRGSTPGANVLT
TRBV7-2,ASSLAASSYNSPLH
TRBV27,ASTLIGQGGPTGGYT
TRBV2,ASSDMDTVYGYT
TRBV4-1,ASSHAPGGKAF
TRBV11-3,ASKGRNTEAF
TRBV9,ASSVGSSGELF
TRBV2,ASLGSEQF
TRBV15,ATSRAVDYEQY
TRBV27,ASRVTGNRIYEQY
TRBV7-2,ASSLGTGVETQY
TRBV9,ASSVPRDRGDGETEAF
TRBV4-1,ASSQEPSGGDRTQY
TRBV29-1,SVPDSFTEAF
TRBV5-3,ARSLGPGGNEQF
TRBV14,ASSQDLGGASGELF
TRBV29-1,SGWTGGYYGYT
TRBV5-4,ASSHGGTEAF
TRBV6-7,ASSYRVGLAGVRVEQY
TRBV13,ASSLAPSEQF
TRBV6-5,ASSYSRDVGYT
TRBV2,ASNEQENGYT
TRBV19,ASSISGGPPLLDIQY
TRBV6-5,ASTASSYNSPLH
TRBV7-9,ASSSGGGPYEQY
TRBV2,ASSWDWTQETQY
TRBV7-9,ASSPSLDRLDYNEQF
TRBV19,ASTRNVGGPAQY
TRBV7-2,ASSLGGTGELF
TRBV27,ASSYEGSDTDTQY
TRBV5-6,ASSFLSGSNEQF
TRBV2,ASKATGKKNTDTQY
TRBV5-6,ASSLAVSALDTQY
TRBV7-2,ASSLVGLGTDEQF
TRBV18,ASSPSGTDMREQY
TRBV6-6,ASSYSSTDTQY